This T cell receptor (beta chain) was sequenced during a study of cytomegalovirus exposure and HLA in healthy donors. Study observations and caveats: According to the study, about 180 TCR beta chains were cytomegalovirus-associated. When the data were analyzed later, several of the most significant clusters appeared to be linked to common viral pathogens.

60 Vbeta and 13 Jbeta primers were used in PCR. In the study's own analysis: About 9.9 million of the roughly 77 million unique TCR beta chains counted in a later analysis were shared. Measured with immunoSEQ multiplex PCR; TCRdb has only the in-frame clones, and not every one. V, J and clone size were drawn from that table, and D and trimming were deduced from the DNA. The sample consists of some 150,000 clones, 70% to 80% of them appearing once. The CDR3 loop spans 13 amino acids. Germline V gene data show CDR1 as MRHNA and CDR2 as SNTAGT. Between the trimmed V and J ends, which lost 2 bases and 7 bases, there was a span of 11 bases. Comments on this clone: The antigen is unknown.

This sequence joins TRBV6-4 and TRBJ2-5, with D perhaps matching TRBD2 (5 bases). Material for sequencing was PBMCs. The sequence was collected from a woman between 50 and 59 years old in good health and CMV-seronegative. The CDR3 nucleotides are TGTGCCAGCAGTGACAGGACTCGAAGGACCCAGTACTTC. As protein: CASSDRTRRTQYF.